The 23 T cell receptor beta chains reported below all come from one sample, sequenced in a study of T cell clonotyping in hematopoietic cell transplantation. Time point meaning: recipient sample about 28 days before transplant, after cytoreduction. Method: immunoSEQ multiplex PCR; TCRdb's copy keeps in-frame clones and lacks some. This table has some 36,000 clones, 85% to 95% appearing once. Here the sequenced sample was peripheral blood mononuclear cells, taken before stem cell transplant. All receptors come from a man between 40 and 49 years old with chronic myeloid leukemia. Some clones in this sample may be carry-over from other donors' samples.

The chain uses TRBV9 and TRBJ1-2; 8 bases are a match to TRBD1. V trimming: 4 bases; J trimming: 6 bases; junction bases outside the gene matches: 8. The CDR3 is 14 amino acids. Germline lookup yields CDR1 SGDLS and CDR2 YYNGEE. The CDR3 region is CASSSSQGEDGYTF. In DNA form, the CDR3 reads TGTGCCAGCAGCTCATCACAGGGGGAAGATGGCTACACCTTC.

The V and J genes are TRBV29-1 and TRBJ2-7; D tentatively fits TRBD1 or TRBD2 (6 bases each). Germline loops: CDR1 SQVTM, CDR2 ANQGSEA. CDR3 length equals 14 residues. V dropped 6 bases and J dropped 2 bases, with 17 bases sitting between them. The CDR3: CSVEGEDSTYEQYF. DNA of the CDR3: TGCAGCGTCGAGGGGGAGGATAGCACCTACGAGCAGTACTTC.

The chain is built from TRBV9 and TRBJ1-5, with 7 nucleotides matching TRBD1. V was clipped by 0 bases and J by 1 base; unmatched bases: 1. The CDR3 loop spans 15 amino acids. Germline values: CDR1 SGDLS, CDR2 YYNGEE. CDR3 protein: CASSVGQGSNQPQHF. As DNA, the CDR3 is TGTGCCAGCAGCGTAGGACAGGGAAGCAATCAGCCCCAGCATTTT.

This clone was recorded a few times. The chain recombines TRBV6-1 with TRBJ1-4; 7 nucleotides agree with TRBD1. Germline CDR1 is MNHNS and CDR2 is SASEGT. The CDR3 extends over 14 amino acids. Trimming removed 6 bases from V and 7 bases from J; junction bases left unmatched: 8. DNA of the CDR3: TGTGCCAGCAGCCGGGACAGCGAGTCTGAAAAACTGTTTTTT. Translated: CASSRDSESEKLFF.

CDR3 protein: CASSPLQGEETQYF. The CDR3 DNA follows: TGTGCCAGTAGTCCGTTACAGGGGGAAGAGACCCAGTACTTC. J is TRBJ2-5 and V is TRBV19; 8 nucleotides match TRBD1. Germline V CDR1 and CDR2: LNHDA, SQIVND (reference sequence). J was trimmed by 3 bases and V by 5 bases; bases with no gene match: 5. The CDR3 totals 14 residues. Filled out from reference TRBV19 and TRBJ2-5, the complete variable domain reads DGGITQSPKYLFRKEGQNVTLSCEQNLNHDAMYWYRQDPGQGLRLIYYSQIVNDFQKGDIAEGYSVSREKKESFPLTVTSAQKNPTAFYLCASSPLQGEETQYFGPGTRLLVL.

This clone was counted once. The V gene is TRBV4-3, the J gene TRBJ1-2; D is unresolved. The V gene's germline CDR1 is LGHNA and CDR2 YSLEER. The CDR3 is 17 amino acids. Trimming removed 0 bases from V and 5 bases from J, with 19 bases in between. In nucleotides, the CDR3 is TGCGCCAGCAGCCAAGAAAAAGGTCTCCAGATTCTTTATGGCTACACCTTC. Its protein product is CASSQEKGLQILYGYTF.

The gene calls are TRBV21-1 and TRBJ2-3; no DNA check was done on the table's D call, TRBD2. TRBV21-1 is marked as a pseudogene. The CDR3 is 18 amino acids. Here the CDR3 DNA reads TGTGCCAGCATAACAACCCTCTGGGGGGGCTACAGCACAGATACGCAGTATTTT. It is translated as CASITTLWGGYSTDTQYF.

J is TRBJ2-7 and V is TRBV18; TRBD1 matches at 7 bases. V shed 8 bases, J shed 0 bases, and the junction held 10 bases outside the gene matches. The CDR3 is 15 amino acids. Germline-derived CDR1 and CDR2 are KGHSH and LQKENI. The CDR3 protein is CASQRGRDSSYEQYF. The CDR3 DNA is TGTGCCAGCCAACGAGGTAGGGACAGCTCCTACGAGCAGTACTTC.

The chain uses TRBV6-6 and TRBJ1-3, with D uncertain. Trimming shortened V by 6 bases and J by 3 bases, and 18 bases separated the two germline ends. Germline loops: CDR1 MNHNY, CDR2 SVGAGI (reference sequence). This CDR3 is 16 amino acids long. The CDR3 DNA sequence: TGTGCCAGCAGCCTGGGCCCTTACCCAGTTGGAAACACCATATATTTT. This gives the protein CASSLGPYPVGNTIYF.

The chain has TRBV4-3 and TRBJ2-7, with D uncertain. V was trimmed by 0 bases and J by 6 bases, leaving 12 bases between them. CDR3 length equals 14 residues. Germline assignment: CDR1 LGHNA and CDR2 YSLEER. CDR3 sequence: CASSQDQGWSEQYF. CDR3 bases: TGCGCCAGCAGCCAAGACCAAGGGTGGTCCGAGCAGTACTTC.

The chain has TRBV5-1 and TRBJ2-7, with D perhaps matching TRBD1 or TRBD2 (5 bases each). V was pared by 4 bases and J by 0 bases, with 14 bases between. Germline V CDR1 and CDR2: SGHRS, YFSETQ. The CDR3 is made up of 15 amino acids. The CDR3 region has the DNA TGCGCCAGCAGCACTACCGGGACCTCCTCCTACGAGCAGTACTTC. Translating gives CASSTTGTSSYEQYF.

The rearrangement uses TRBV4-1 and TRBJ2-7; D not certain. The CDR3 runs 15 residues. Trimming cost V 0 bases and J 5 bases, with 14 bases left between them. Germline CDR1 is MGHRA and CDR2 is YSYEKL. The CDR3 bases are TGCGCCAGCAGCCAAGAGCGCGGTCGGCAGGACGAGCAGTACTTC. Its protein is CASSQERGRQDEQYF.

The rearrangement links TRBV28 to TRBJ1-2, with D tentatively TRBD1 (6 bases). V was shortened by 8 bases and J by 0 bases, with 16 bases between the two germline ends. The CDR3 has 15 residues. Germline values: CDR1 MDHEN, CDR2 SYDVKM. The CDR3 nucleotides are TGTGCCAGCTTGGGCCGGGACACTCCTAACTATGGCTACACCTTC. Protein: CASLGRDTPNYGYTF.

CDR3 protein: CASSIRGTEAFF. CDR3 DNA: TGTGCCAGTAGTATTCGGGGGACTGAAGCTTTCTTT. This sequence joins TRBV19 and TRBJ1-1; TRBD1 is a possible D gene (5 bases). CDR1 is LNHDA, CDR2 SQIVND, per germline (reference sequence). The CDR3 runs to 12 residues. Trimming shortened V by 3 bases and J by 5 bases, and 7 bases separated the two germline ends.

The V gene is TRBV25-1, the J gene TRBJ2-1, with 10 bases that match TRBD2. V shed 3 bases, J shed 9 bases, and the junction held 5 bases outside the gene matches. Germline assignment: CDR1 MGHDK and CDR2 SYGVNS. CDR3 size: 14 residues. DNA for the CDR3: TGTGCCAGCAGTGAGGACGCTAGCGGGGGTGAGCAGTTCTTC. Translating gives CASSEDASGGEQFF. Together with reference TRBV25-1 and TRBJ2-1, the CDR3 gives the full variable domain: EADIYQTPRYLVIGTGKKITLECSQTMGHDKMYWYQQDPGMELHLIHYSYGVNSTEKGDLSSESTVSRIRTEHFPLTLESARPSHTSQYLCASSEDASGGEQFFGPGTRLTVL.

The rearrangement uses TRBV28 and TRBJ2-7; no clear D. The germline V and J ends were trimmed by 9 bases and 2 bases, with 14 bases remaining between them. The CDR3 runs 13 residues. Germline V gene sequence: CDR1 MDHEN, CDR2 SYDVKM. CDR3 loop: CASYRISPYEQYF. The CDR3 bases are TGTGCCAGTTACAGAATAAGTCCCTACGAGCAGTACTTC.

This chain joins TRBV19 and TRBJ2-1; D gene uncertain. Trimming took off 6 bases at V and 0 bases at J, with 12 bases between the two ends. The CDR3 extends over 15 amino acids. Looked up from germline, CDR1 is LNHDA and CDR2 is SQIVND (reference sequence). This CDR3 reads CASSHLQSSYNEQFF. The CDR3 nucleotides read TGTGCCAGTAGCCACCTCCAGAGCTCCTACAATGAGCAGTTCTTC.

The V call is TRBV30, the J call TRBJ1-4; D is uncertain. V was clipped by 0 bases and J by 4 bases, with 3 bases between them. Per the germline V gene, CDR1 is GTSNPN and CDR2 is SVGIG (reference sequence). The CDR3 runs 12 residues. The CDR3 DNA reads TGTGCCTGGAGTGTACTTAATGAAAAACTGTTTTTT. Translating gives CAWSVLNEKLFF.

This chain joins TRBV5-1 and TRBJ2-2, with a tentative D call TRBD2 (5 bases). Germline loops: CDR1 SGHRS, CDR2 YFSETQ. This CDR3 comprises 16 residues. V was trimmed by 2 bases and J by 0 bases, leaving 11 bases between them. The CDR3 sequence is CASSFFSGANTGELFF. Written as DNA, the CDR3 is TGCGCCAGCAGCTTTTTTTCCGGGGCGAACACCGGGGAGCTGTTTTTT.

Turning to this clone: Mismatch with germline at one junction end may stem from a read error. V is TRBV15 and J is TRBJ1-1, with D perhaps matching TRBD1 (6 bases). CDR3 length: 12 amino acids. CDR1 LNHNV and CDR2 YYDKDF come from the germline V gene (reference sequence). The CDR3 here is CATRRTDTEAFF. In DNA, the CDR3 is TGTGCCACTAGACGGACAGACACAGAAGCTTTCTTT. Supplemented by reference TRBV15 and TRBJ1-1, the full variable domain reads DAMVIQNPRYQVTQFGKPVTLSCSQTLNHNVMYWYQQKSSQAPKLLFHYYDKDFNNEADTPDNFQSRRPNTSFCFLDIRSPGLGDTAMYLCATRRTDTEAFFGQGTRLTVV.

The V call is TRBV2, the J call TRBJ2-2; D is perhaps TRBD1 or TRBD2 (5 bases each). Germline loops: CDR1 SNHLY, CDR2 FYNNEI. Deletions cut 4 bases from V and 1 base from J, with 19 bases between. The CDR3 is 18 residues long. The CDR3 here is CASSGSRDLNRNTGELFF. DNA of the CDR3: TGTGCCAGCAGTGGCTCCCGGGACCTTAATCGGAACACCGGGGAGCTGTTTTTT.

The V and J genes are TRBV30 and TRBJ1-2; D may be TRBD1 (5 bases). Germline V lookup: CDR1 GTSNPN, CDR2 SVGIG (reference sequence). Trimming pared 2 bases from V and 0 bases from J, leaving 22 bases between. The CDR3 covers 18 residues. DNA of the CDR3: TGTGCCTGGAGTACGGGGGATACGGTGGCCGGGACTAACTATGGCTACACCTTC. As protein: CAWSTGDTVAGTNYGYTF.

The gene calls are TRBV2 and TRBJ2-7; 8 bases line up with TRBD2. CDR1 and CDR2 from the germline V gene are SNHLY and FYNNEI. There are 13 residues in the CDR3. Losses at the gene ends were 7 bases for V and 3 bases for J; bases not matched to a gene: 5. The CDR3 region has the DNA TGTGCCAGCAAAATAGCGGGAAACTACGAGCAGTACTTC. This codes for CASKIAGNYEQYF. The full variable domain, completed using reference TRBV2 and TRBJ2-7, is EPEVTQTPSHQVTQMGQEVILRCVPISNHLYFYWYRQILGQKVEFLVSFYNNEISEKSEIFDDQFSVERPDGSNFTLKIRSTKLEDSAMYFCASKIAGNYEQYFGPGTRLTVT.